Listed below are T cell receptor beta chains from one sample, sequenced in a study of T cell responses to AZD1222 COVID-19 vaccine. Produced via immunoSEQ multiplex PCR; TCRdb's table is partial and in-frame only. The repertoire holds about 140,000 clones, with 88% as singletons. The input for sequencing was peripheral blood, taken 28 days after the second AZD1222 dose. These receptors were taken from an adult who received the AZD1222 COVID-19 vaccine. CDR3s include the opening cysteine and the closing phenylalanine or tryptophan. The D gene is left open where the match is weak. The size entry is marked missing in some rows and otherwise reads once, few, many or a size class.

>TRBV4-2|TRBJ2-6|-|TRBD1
TGTGCCAGCAGCCCCGGGGCGACAGGGACAAGGCGGGCCAACGTCCTGACTTTC
CASSPGATGTRRANVLTF
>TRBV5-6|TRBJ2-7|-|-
TGTGCCAGCAGCTTGGGGAAGTACGAGCAGTACTTC
CASSLGKYEQYF
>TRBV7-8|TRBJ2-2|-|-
TGTGCCAGCAGCTGGGCCGGGGAGCTGTTTTTT
CASSWAGELFF
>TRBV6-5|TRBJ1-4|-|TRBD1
TGTGCCAGCAGCCTTGAACAGGGGCGAGGTGAAAAACTGTTTTTT
CASSLEQGRGEKLFF
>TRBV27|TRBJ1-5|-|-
TGTGCCAGCAGTTTCTCCTCATCCTCGGGTCATGGTCAGCCCCAGCATTTT
CASSFSSSSGHGQPQHF
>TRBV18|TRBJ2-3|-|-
TGTGCCAGCTCACGGGGTCGTCTTGGGGAAAAAGATACGCAGTATTTT
CASSRGRLGEKDTQYF
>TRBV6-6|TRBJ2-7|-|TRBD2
TGTGCCAGCCGAGGCTCGGGCGGGAGTCTCGAGCAGTACTTC
CASRGSGGSLEQYF
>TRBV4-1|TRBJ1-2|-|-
TGCGCCAGCAGCCAAACAGGGCAAGGGGGCTACACCTTC
CASSQTGQGGYTF
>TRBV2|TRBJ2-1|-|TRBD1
TGTGCCAGCAGGGACTCCAACGGACAGGGGTTAAAAATCTTC
CASRDSNGQGLKIF
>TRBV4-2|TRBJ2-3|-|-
TGTGCCAGCAGCCAAGCCGAGGGGACTAGCACAGATACGCAGTATTTT
CASSQAEGTSTDTQYF
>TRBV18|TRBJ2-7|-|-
TGTGCCAGCTCAGACTATCGAGACGAGCAGTACTTC
CASSDYRDEQYF
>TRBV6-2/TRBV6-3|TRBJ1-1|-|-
TGTGCCAGCAGTTCGAGACAGGCGGGGGGCACTGAAGCTTTCTTT
CASSSRQAGGTEAFF
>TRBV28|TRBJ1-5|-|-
TGTGCCAGCACTTCGAAATACAATCAGCCCCAGCATTTT
CASTSKYNQPQHF
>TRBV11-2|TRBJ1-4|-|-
TGTGCCAGCACCGGGGACACTTTTTATGAAAAACTGTTTTTT
CASTGDTFYEKLFF
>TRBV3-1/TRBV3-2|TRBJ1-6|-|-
TGTGCCAGCAGACAGGACAGTTATAATTCACCCCTCCACTTT
CASRQDSYNSPLHF
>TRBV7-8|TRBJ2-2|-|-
TGTGCCAGCAGCTCGAGGGAGGCCGGGGAGCTGTTTTTT
CASSSREAGELFF
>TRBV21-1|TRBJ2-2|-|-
TGTGCCAGCAGCAAAAAATGTACGGCGGGAGAAGCCGGGGAGCTGTTTTTT
CASSKKCTAGEAGELFF
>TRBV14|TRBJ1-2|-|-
TGTGCCAGCAGCCAAGAAACCACTGTCGGCTACACCTTC
CASSQETTVGYTF
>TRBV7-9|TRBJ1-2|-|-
TGTGCCAGCAGCCAGGGGAGGATCCCCAACTATGGCTACACCTTC
CASSQGRIPNYGYTF
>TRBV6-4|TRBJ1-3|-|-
TGTGCCAGCAGATACAACCAGGACACCATATATTTT
CASRYNQDTIYF
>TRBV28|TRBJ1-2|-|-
TGTGCCAGCAGTTTGGCCGGTAACTATGGCTACACCTTC
CASSLAGNYGYTF
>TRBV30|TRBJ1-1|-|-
TGTGCCTGGAGTGGAAACAGGGTCTCCTCTGAAGCTTTCTTT
CAWSGNRVSSEAFF
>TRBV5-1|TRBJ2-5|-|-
TGCGCCAGCAGCTCCGGACAGATGGGGTACCAAGAGACCCAGTACTTC
CASSSGQMGYQETQYF
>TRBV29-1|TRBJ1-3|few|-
TGCAGCGTTAAGGTATCCGACTCTGGAAACACCATATATTTT
CSVKVSDSGNTIYF
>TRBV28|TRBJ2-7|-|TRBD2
TGTGCCAGCAGTTTAGCGGGAGGGGGCTACGAGCAGTACTTC
CASSLAGGGYEQYF
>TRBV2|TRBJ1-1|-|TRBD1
TGTGCCAGCACCTCAGGGGGTGACACTGAAGCTTTCTTT
CASTSGGDTEAFF
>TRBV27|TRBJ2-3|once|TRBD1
TGTGCCAGCAGTTTCGGACAGGGCCTCACAGATACGCAGTATTTT
CASSFGQGLTDTQYF
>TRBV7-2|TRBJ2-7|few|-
TGTGCCAGCAGCTCAAACGCGGGACTGAACGAGCAGTACTTC
CASSSNAGLNEQYF
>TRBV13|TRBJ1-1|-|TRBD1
TGTGCCAGCAGCTTAGTAACGTGGGCGGACAGGGGTTTAACTGAAGCTTTCTTT
CASSLVTWADRGLTEAFF
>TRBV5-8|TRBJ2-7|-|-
TGTGCCAGCAGCTTAAATTTTGGGGCCAGTTTTGTCGAGCAGTACTTC
CASSLNFGASFVEQYF
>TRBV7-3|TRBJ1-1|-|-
TGTGCCAGCAGCTTAACTGGGAGTGGGGTGAACACTGAAGCTTTCTTT
CASSLTGSGVNTEAFF
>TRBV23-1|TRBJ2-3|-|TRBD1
TGCGCCAGCAGCATAGGGGACAGGGTTTTCACAGATACGCAGTATTTT
CASSIGDRVFTDTQYF
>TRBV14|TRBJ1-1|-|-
TGTGCCAGCAGCCAAGTCGGGCAGATTAATGAAGCTTTCTTT
CASSQVGQINEAFF
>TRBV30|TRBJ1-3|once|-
TGTGCCTCGAGCCCAGGGAGATCTGGAAACACCATATATTTT
CASSPGRSGNTIYF
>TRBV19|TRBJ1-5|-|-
TGTGCCAGTAGTATTTCCGCTCCGAGTTTAACGCCCCAGCATTTT
CASSISAPSLTPQHF
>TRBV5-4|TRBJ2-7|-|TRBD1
TGTGCCAGCAGTAAAAGGACAGGCGAAACCTACGAGCAGTACTTC
CASSKRTGETYEQYF
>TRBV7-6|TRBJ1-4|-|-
TGTGCCAGCAGCTTAGGCCGGGCCCTTGGGGAAAAACTGTTTTTT
CASSLGRALGEKLFF
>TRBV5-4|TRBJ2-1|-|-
TGTGCCAGCAGCGCCGCCGACAGACCCTACAATGAGCAGTTCTTC
CASSAADRPYNEQFF
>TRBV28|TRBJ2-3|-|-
TGTGCCAGCAGTTTATTACAGGGTAGCACAGATACGCAGTATTTT
CASSLLQGSTDTQYF
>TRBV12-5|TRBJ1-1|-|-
TGTGCTAGTGGTTTGGGGCCTCCCATCGCGGCTTTCTTT
CASGLGPPIAAFF
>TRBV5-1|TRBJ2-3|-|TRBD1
TGCGCCAGCAGCCCTGGGGACAGGGGTACAGATACGCAGTATTTT
CASSPGDRGTDTQYF
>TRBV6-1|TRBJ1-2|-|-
TGTGCCAGCAGTGAACCCCTGCAGGCTGGGCGGGATTTATATGGCTACACCTTC
CASSEPLQAGRDLYGYTF
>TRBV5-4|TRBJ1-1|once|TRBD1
TGTGCCAGCAGCTCACGACAGGGGGGTACTGAAGCTTTCTTT
CASSSRQGGTEAFF
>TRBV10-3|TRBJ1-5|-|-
TGTGCCATCAGTGAGGGGGGGGTTTTTCAGCCCCAGCATTTT
CAISEGGVFQPQHF
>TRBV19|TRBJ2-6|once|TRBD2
TGTGCCAGTAGTGGGGGGGAGAGAGGCTCTGGGGCCAACGTCCTGACTTTC
CASSGGERGSGANVLTF
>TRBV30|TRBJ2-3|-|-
TGTGCCTGGTCCGGGGAAGATACGCAGTATTTT
CAWSGEDTQYF
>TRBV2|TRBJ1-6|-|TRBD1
TGTGCCAGCAGTGGGGACAGCTCCTATAATTCACCCCTCCACTTT
CASSGDSSYNSPLHF